A selection of T cell receptor beta chains follows, all from one sample in a study of human T cells and chemical hapten exposure. TCRdb fed the RACE reads into MiXCR, producing one record per CDR3 protein. The sample holds approximately 160,000 distinct CDR3 sequences, about 27% seen once. This specimen consisted of whole blood, obtained in connection with sensitization to the hapten diphenylcyclopropenone (DPC). The source is a woman under 30 with alopecia areata. Some clones in this sample may be carry-over from other donors' samples. Each CDR3 is given with its conserved first and last residue. The D gene is left open where the match is weak. A row's size may be missing; if present it is once, few, many or a size class.

V gene	D gene	clone size	J gene	CDR3 DNA	CDR3 protein
TRBV6-5	-	-	TRBJ1-2	TGTGCCACCGGGACGGTTCTACTTAACTATGGCTACACCTTC	CATGTVLLNYGYTF
TRBV7-9	TRBD1	-	TRBJ1-2	TGTGCCTCCCGCGGACAGGGAAGGAATGGCTACACCTTC	CASRGQGRNGYTF
TRBV9	TRBD2	-	TRBJ2-5	TGTGCCAGCAGCGTAGCTAGCGGGGGCCCTCAGTACTTC	CASSVASGGPQYF
TRBV7-2	-	few	TRBJ1-6	TGTGCCAGCAGCTTAAATTCACCCCTCCACTTT	CASSLNSPLHF
TRBV5-4	TRBD1	few	TRBJ2-5	TGTGCCAGCAGCATCGTGGGACAGGGTGGCGAGACCCAGTACTTC	CASSIVGQGGETQYF
TRBV29-1	-	-	TRBJ1-1	TGCAGCGTTGTACGGTACAGGAACACTGAAGCTTTCTTT	CSVVRYRNTEAFF
TRBV5-1	-	few	TRBJ1-1	TGCGCCAGCAGCCCGGGAGGGCTGAACACTGAAGCTTTCTTT	CASSPGGLNTEAFF
TRBV9	-	-	TRBJ2-7	TGTGCCAGCAGCGTAGGGGACAACTCCTACGAGCAGTACTTC	CASSVGDNSYEQYF
TRBV20-1	TRBD2	few	TRBJ2-5	TGCAGTGCTAGAGATATGGCGGGGGGGCCGGGGGAGACCCAGTACTTC	CSARDMAGGPGETQYF
TRBV20-1	TRBD1	many	TRBJ1-1	TGCAGTGCTAGAGGGGACAGGGAGGCTTTCTTT	CSARGDREAFF
TRBV2	TRBD1	-	TRBJ1-1	TGTGCCAGCAGTAGACAGGGAATCCCTGAAGCTTTCTTT	CASSRQGIPEAFF
TRBV4-1	-	few	TRBJ2-1	TGCGCCAGCAGCCAAGAGGCCTACAATGAGCAGTTCTTC	CASSQEAYNEQFF
TRBV27	-	few	TRBJ2-4	TGTGCCAGCAGGCGGGCAGGGTCAGCCAAAAACATTCAGTACTTC	CASRRAGSAKNIQYF
TRBV2	-	-	TRBJ1-5	TGTGCCAGCAGTATGCAGGGAGGGGGCAATCAGCCCCAGCATTTT	CASSMQGGGNQPQHF
TRBV4-1	-	-	TRBJ1-1	TGCGCCAGCAGCCCCTTGGGCAAGGGGAGAGACACTGAAGCTTTCTTT	CASSPLGKGRDTEAFF
TRBV5-6	-	-	TRBJ2-3	TGTGCCAGCAGCTTGGGCCGGGCATACGAAACGCAGTATTTT	CASSLGRAYETQYF
TRBV30	-	once	TRBJ1-2	TGTGCCTGGAGCCGTCGGACATCTAACTATGGCTACACCTTC	CAWSRRTSNYGYTF
TRBV7-9	-	few	TRBJ2-1	TGTGCCAGCAGCTTTCGTGGGGTTAATGAGCAGTTCTTC	CASSFRGVNEQFF
TRBV5-1	-	few	TRBJ2-2	TGCGCCAGCAGCTTGGCAAGCACCGGGGAGCTGTTTTTT	CASSLASTGELFF
TRBV6-6	TRBD1	-	TRBJ2-2	TGTGCCAGCAAGAGGGGGCGGACGACCGGGGAGCTGTTTTTT	CASKRGRTTGELFF
TRBV5-6	-	few	TRBJ2-2	TGTGCCAGCAGCTTGGATCTGGGAGTAGGGGAGCTGTTTTTT	CASSLDLGVGELFF
TRBV10-3	-	once	TRBJ2-7	TGTGCCATCAGTGACATCCGGTCCGAGCAGTACTTC	CAISDIRSEQYF
TRBV5-1	TRBD1	few	TRBJ2-1	TGCGCCAGCAGCTTGAGTACCGGGACAGGACGATACAATGAGCAGTTCTTC	CASSLSTGTGRYNEQFF
TRBV25-1	-	-	TRBJ2-3	TGTGCCAGCCGAACGGGGCTCACAACCAGGTCGGATAGCACAGATACGCAGTATTTT	CASRTGLTTRSDSTDTQYF
TRBV29-1	TRBD1	-	TRBJ2-7	TGCAGCGTTGGCGCGCAGGGGGCCTACGAGCAGTACTTC	CSVGAQGAYEQYF
TRBV29-1	TRBD1	-	TRBJ1-4	TGCAGCGTTGGCCAGCACGACAGGGGGGAAAAACTGTTTTTT	CSVGQHDRGEKLFF
TRBV10-3	TRBD2	many	TRBJ2-5	TGTGCCATCAGTGAGCCGGGACTAGGTTATGAGACCCAGTACTTC	CAISEPGLGYETQYF
TRBV25-1	TRBD1	-	TRBJ1-4	TGTGCCAGCAGTCCGGGACAGGGGGGACCCAATGAAAAACTGTTTTTT	CASSPGQGGPNEKLFF
TRBV29-1	-	-	TRBJ2-3	TGCAGCGTCGTACCCTTAGGGCTTAGCACAGATACGCAGTATTTT	CSVVPLGLSTDTQYF
TRBV10-3	-	-	TRBJ2-7	TGTGCCATCAGTGTAAGGGACTACGAGCAGTACTTC	CAISVRDYEQYF
TRBV4-1	-	-	TRBJ1-1	TGCGCCAGCAGCCCCACCGGGAGTACTGAAGCTTTCTTT	CASSPTGSTEAFF
TRBV10-3	-	-	TRBJ2-7	TGTGCCATCAGTGGAGAGAAGTTGTCCTCCTACGAGCAGTACTTC	CAISGEKLSSYEQYF